This T cell receptor beta chain comes out of a study of PD-1 blockade in classical Hodgkin lymphoma. About this clone itself: Its antigen is currently unknown.

Study-wide points: Why repertoires differed is undefined; disease activity or prior therapy possibly contributed. Baseline TCR diversity was reportedly lower in newly diagnosed patients than healthy donors.

CDR3 length: 15 amino acids. Germline V gene sequence: CDR1 SGHTA, CDR2 FQGTGA. The V end was cut by 4 bases, the J end by 0 bases, with 12 bases between. Patients all relapsed after autologous stem cell transplantation, and there was variation in brentuximab vedotin exposure. Complete response, partial response or progressive disease constituted the best responses recorded. Profiling relied on immunoSEQ multiplex PCR, and the TCRdb table lists in-frame clones only, not all of them. Among 70,000 to 80,000 clones listed, 93% were seen once. The rearrangement links TRBV7-3 to TRBJ1-2; no reliable D call. The receptor was isolated from a human donor with classical Hodgkin lymphoma. Sequencing used peripheral blood mononuclear cells (PBMCs), obtained at baseline. The CDR3 reads CASSWDPATNYGYTF. The CDR3 nucleotides read TGTGCCAGCAGCTGGGATCCGGCTACTAACTATGGCTACACCTTC. Supplemented by reference TRBV7-3 and TRBJ1-2, the full variable domain reads GAGVSQTPSNKVTEKGKYVELRCDPISGHTALYWYRQSLGQGPEFLIYFQGTGAADDSGLPNDRFFAVRPEGSVSTLKIQRTERGDSAVYLCASSWDPATNYGYTFGSGTRLTVV.